The 14 T cell receptor beta chains presented below share a single source sample, sequenced in a study of blood T cell repertoires in COVID-19. Libraries were prepared by immunoSEQ multiplex PCR; TCRdb keeps only in-frame clonotypes and omits some of them. The profile shows 200,000 to 300,000 clones, roughly 90% of them singletons. The specimen sequenced was peripheral blood. All receptors come from a man aged 30 to 39 with active or convalescent COVID-19.

The chain links TRBV6-5 to TRBJ1-5, with 8 bases identical to TRBD1. Germline-derived CDR1 and CDR2 are MNHEY and SVGAGI. With V trimmed by 5 bases and J by 6 bases, 9 bases remained unmatched. The CDR3 length is 15 residues. CDR3 sequence reads: CASSMDRAAGQPQHF. The CDR3 DNA follows: TGTGCCAGCAGTATGGACAGGGCAGCAGGTCAGCCCCAGCATTTT.

This chain links TRBV9 with TRBJ2-2; D possibly corresponds to TRBD1 (7 bases). The V end was cut by 0 bases, the J end by 1 base, with 13 bases between. Germline V gene lookup returns CDR1 SGDLS and CDR2 YYNGEE. The CDR3 length is 17 residues. In DNA, the CDR3 is TGTGCCAGCAGCGTAGCCCAGGGGGGAATGAACACCGGGGAGCTGTTTTTT. Its translation is CASSVAQGGMNTGELFF.

V gene TRBV27 combines with J gene TRBJ2-7; 10 bases match TRBD1. The junction had 5 bases not matched to a gene; V was cut back by 4 bases and J by 2 bases. Germline V gene sequence: CDR1 MNHEY, CDR2 SMNVEV (reference sequence). The CDR3 is 15 amino acids. The CDR3 DNA reads TGTGCCAGCAGTTATGGACAGGGGGACCCCTACGAGCAGTACTTC. This sequence encodes CASSYGQGDPYEQYF.

This clone was seen a few times. This rearrangement joins TRBV7-9 to TRBJ2-2; D is ambiguous. Deletions cut 5 bases from V and 13 bases from J, with 5 bases between. Germline CDR1 and CDR2: SEHNR and FQNEAQ (reference sequence). This CDR3 spans 9 amino acids. The CDR3 coding sequence is TGTGCCAGCAGCCCGGGGCTGTTTTTT. Translating it yields CASSPGLFF.

CDR3 in amino acids: CASHRDSNNNEQFF. CDR3 DNA sequence: TGTGCCAGTCACCGGGACAGCAATAACAATGAGCAGTTCTTC. The chain joins TRBV9 to TRBJ2-1; TRBD1 agrees at 7 bases. The V segment lost 8 bases and the J segment 5 bases; nucleotides outside the gene matches: 10. Germline CDR1 SGDLS, CDR2 YYNGEE. This CDR3 region has 14 residues.

The rearrangement links TRBV30 to TRBJ1-1; D gene unclear. This CDR3 has 11 amino acids. Trimming took off 3 bases at V and 8 bases at J, with 10 bases between the two ends. Germline V gives CDR1 GTSNPN, CDR2 SVGIG (reference sequence). CDR3 amino acids: CAWRGGGEAFF. The CDR3 DNA reads as TGTGCCTGGAGGGGAGGTGGGGAAGCTTTCTTT.

The chain employs TRBV4-3 and TRBJ1-2, with D possibly TRBD1 on 5 matching bases. The CDR3 contains 17 residues. The germline V gene encodes CDR1 LGHNA and CDR2 YSLEER. The V and J ends lost 0 bases and 2 bases respectively, with 16 bases between them. Here the CDR3 DNA reads TGCGCCAGCAGCCAAGAATGGTTTCAGGGCCTCAACTATGGCTACACCTTC. As protein: CASSQEWFQGLNYGYTF.

This clone was detected once. This rearrangement joins TRBV7-8 to TRBJ2-1; TRBD1 agrees at 8 bases. The germline V gene has CDR1 SGHVS and CDR2 FQNEAQ. The CDR3 covers 15 residues. Trimming removed 3 bases from V and 10 bases from J; junction bases left unmatched: 11. CDR3: CASSLTGDLPGEQFF. In DNA, the CDR3 is TGTGCCAGCAGCTTGACAGGGGACCTCCCTGGGGAGCAGTTCTTC.

The V gene is TRBV5-1, the J gene TRBJ2-5; 9 bases fit TRBD2. J was trimmed by 4 bases and V by 0 bases; bases with no gene match: 4. In germline, CDR1 is SGHRS, CDR2 YFSETQ. There are 15 residues in the CDR3. The CDR3 is CASSLARGGAETQYF. The DNA of the CDR3 is TGCGCCAGCAGCTTGGCGCGGGGGGGCGCAGAGACCCAGTACTTC.

Many counts were recorded for this clone. The chain links TRBV6-5 to TRBJ1-1; TRBD1 matches 10 bases. This CDR3 spans 14 amino acids. With V trimmed by 2 bases and J by 5 bases, 2 bases remained unmatched. Germline values: CDR1 MNHEY, CDR2 SVGAGI. The CDR3 nucleotides are TGTGCCAGCAGTTACGGGACAGGGGTGACTGAAGCTTTCTTT. Translated: CASSYGTGVTEAFF.

The rearrangement links TRBV6-2 or TRBV6-3 to TRBJ1-6, with D hard to call. V was cut by 0 bases and J by 4 bases, with 7 bases left in between. The CDR3 totals 15 residues. Germline V CDR1 and CDR2: MNHEY, SVGEGT. The CDR3 DNA sequence: TGTGCCAGCAGTTACTCGGCGGTTTATAATTCACCCCTCCACTTT. Its translation: CASSYSAVYNSPLHF.

The chain uses TRBV19 and TRBJ1-6; no definite D call. The CDR3 length is 15 residues. Deletions cut 8 bases from V and 0 bases from J, with 11 bases between. CDR1 and CDR2 from the germline V gene are LNHDA and SQIVND (reference sequence). The CDR3 nucleotides read TGTGCCAGTGGCGGGGAGGCCTCCTATAATTCACCCCTCCACTTT. It translates to CASGGEASYNSPLHF.

The genes are TRBV11-2 and TRBJ1-1; 7 bases match TRBD1. The CDR3 consists of 14 residues. J was trimmed by 6 bases and V by 5 bases; bases with no gene match: 9. Germline V lookup: CDR1 SGHAT, CDR2 FQNNGV. The CDR3 DNA follows: TGTGCCAGCAGCCTAACCCGAGACAGGGCTGAAGCTTTCTTT. Translation: CASSLTRDRAEAFF. Combining the CDR3 with reference TRBV11-2 and TRBJ1-1 gives the whole variable domain EAGVAQSPRYKIIEKRQSVAFWCNPISGHATLYWYQQILGQGPKLLIQFQNNGVVDDSQLPKDRFSAERLKGVDSTLKIQPAKLEDSAVYLCASSLTRDRAEAFFGQGTRLTVV.

This sequence joins TRBV7-8 and TRBJ1-2; a possible D gene is TRBD1 (5 bases). The V gene lost 0 bases and the J gene lost 5 bases, with 10 bases spanning the gap. CDR1 SGHVS and CDR2 FQNEAQ come from the germline V gene. The CDR3 sequence is 14 residues long. The CDR3 DNA sequence: TGTGCCAGCAGCTTAGCAGGGGTGACTTATGGCTACACCTTC. This encodes CASSLAGVTYGYTF.